The source of this T cell receptor (beta chain) is a study of beta chain features in type 1 diabetes. Turning to the study itself: Examination of sorted cells across all samples involved more than 85,000,000 cells. Whole-study findings and limits: There was no resolution here of whether HLA type influences TCRB rearrangement. There was a moderate but significant shortening of TCRB CDR3s in all four CD4+ subsets of Type 1 diabetes patients.

Purity exceeding 95% was reached by all sorted populations. cDNA synthesis used the whole RNA isolate, giving expressed TCRB sequences. This table comes from immunoSEQ multiplex PCR, and its TCRdb copy is limited to in-frame clones, with some not included. The sample includes about 710,000 clones, about 14% of them seen just once. Only a few counts were recorded for this clone. Its target is unknown. Material for sequencing was naive CD4+ T cells from blood. The source of this sequence is a man younger than 35 with type 1 diabetes.

The CDR3 DNA sequence: TGCGCCAGCAGCTTGGGTCCAGAAGACTATGGCTACACCTTC. Protein product: CASSLGPEDYGYTF. The V call is TRBV5-1, the J call TRBJ1-2; D not certain. The germline CDR1 and CDR2 sequences are SGHRS and YFSETQ. The CDR3 length is 14 residues. V lost 0 bases to trimming and J lost 3 bases, with 9 bases between them.